These 26 T cell receptor beta chains came from one sample sequenced in a study of regulatory T cells in long-lasting Graves disease. Time point of the sample: persistent/refractory GD, antithyroid drugs over 5 years with positive TRAb. The TCR library was made from RNA extracted from PBMCs. Investigators prepared the TCR beta libraries by applying iRepertoire HTBI primers and Arm-PCR of CDR3 regions. TCRdb itself ran the multiplex PCR reads through MiXCR, one entry per CDR3 protein. The sample comprises about 430,000 distinct CDR3 sequences, under 25% of which are singletons, and roughly an eighth rests with the top ten. Sequenced material: peripheral blood mononuclear cells (PBMCs), taken when the disease was refractory, from a patient treated with antithyroid drugs. All receptors come from a female donor with Graves disease.

This clonotype was counted between two and nine times. The chain joins TRBV19 to TRBJ1-1, with D possibly matching TRBD1 (5 bases). Germline assignment: CDR1 LNHDA and CDR2 SQIVND (reference sequence). The CDR3 has 14 residues. Trimming shortened V by 2 bases and J by 4 bases, and 11 bases separated the two germline ends. The CDR3 bases are TGTGCCAGTAGTATATCAGGGTCGGGCACTGAAGCTTTCTTT. This encodes CASSISGSGTEAFF.

This clonotype appeared a single time. This chain connects TRBV6-2 or TRBV6-3 to TRBJ1-1, with D perhaps TRBD1 (6 bases). The V end was cut by 4 bases, the J end by 3 bases, with 15 bases between. CDR3 size: 15 residues. Germline assignment: CDR1 MNHEY and CDR2 SVGEGT. The CDR3 sequence: CASSSPGQGYTEAFF. CDR3 bases: TGTGCCAGCAGTTCGCCCGGGCAGGGGTACACTGAAGCTTTCTTT.

The CDR3, as DNA: TGTGCCAGCAGTTTAGGAGGCGGGAGGACCGCAGATACGCAGTATTTT. This gives the protein CASSLGGGRTADTQYF. The chain recombines TRBV28 with TRBJ2-3; 8 nucleotides line up with TRBD2. Germline trimming cut 2 bases from V and 4 bases from J; bases unmatched to any gene: 8. Germline CDR1 and CDR2: MDHEN and SYDVKM. The CDR3 runs 16 residues.

This clonotype has just a few counts. The chain links TRBV28 to TRBJ1-3; TRBD1 matches at 8 bases. Germline CDR1 MDHEN, CDR2 SYDVKM. This CDR3 has 16 residues. V dropped 5 bases and J dropped 2; count of bases not matched to a gene: 8. The CDR3 region is CASSKADRVTGNTIYF. As DNA, the CDR3 is TGTGCCAGCAGTAAGGCGGACAGGGTGACTGGAAACACCATATATTTT.

This clonotype was seen many times. This chain uses TRBV5-5 with TRBJ2-7; weak D call: TRBD1 (6 bases). The CDR3 is made up of 12 amino acids. Germline CDR1 reads SGHKS; CDR2 reads YYEKEE (reference sequence). The V end was cut by 5 bases, the J end by 4 bases, with 10 bases between. CDR3 residues: CASSFTGYEQYF. For the CDR3, the DNA is TGTGCCAGCAGTTTTACAGGGTACGAGCAGTACTTC.

In its sample, this clonotype was seen many times. The chain carries TRBV19 and TRBJ2-7; no definite D call. Germline V CDR1 and CDR2: LNHDA, SQIVND (reference sequence). The CDR3 contains 11 residues. The CDR3 coding sequence is TGTGCAACTGGGGTTTCCCACGAGCAGTACTTC. Encoded protein: CATGVSHEQYF.

The rearrangement links TRBV20-1 to TRBJ1-1; D call uncertain. Germline V gene data show CDR1 as DFQATT and CDR2 as SNEGSKA (reference sequence). There are 14 residues in the CDR3. The V and J ends lost 5 bases and 5 bases respectively, with 18 bases between them. The CDR3 region is CSAFRDGRETEAFF. The CDR3 bases are TGCAGTGCTTTCCGTGACGGGAGGGAGACTGAAGCTTTCTTT.

This clonotype was detected ten times or more. The chain has TRBV19 and TRBJ1-2; D remains unclear. Germline loops: CDR1 LNHDA, CDR2 SQIVND (reference sequence). The CDR3 consists of 14 residues. The germline V and J ends were trimmed by 6 bases and 4 bases, with 15 bases remaining between them. CDR3 residues: CASRMKTDGYGYTF. The CDR3 nucleotides read TGTGCCAGTAGGATGAAGACGGATGGCTATGGCTACACCTTC.

This clonotype appeared many times. V gene TRBV6-1 combines with J gene TRBJ2-5; 10 bases line up with TRBD2. Gene TRBJ2-1 matches the end of the DNA better, so the J call may be wrong. Looked up from germline, CDR1 is MNHNS and CDR2 is SASEGT. The CDR3 runs 15 residues. The CDR3: CASSRLAGVSNEQFF. DNA of the CDR3: TGTGCCAGCAGTCGTCTAGCGGGAGTGTCAAATGAGCAGTTCTTC.

This clonotype turned up a few times. The chain recombines TRBV10-3 with TRBJ2-1, with D tentatively TRBD2 (6 bases). V lost 5 bases to trimming and J lost 4 bases, with 9 bases between them. Germline V gene data show CDR1 as ENHRY and CDR2 as SYGVKD. This CDR3 has 13 residues. The CDR3 nucleotides are TGTGCCATCAGTCTAGCGAGTTACAATGAGCAGTTCTTC. It codes for CAISLASYNEQFF.

This clonotype was counted only a few times. In DNA, the CDR3 is TGCGCCAGCAGCCCCCGACAGGGCATTACCGGGGAGCTGTTTTTT. Its protein product is CASSPRQGITGELFF. The rearrangement links TRBV5-1 to TRBJ2-2, with 7 bases fitting TRBD1. The CDR3 sequence is 15 residues long. CDR1 SGHRS and CDR2 YFSETQ come from the germline V gene. J was trimmed by 5 bases and V by 4 bases; bases with no gene match: 8.

Many counts were recorded for this clonotype. The chain links TRBV12-3 or TRBV12-4 to TRBJ1-1; 8 bases are shared with TRBD1. The ends lost 4 bases at V and 4 bases at J; junction bases unmatched: 5. The CDR3 is made up of 14 amino acids. CDR3 sequence: CASSSTGVSTEAFF. The DNA of the CDR3 is TGTGCCAGCAGTTCGACAGGGGTAAGCACTGAAGCTTTCTTT.

This clonotype was observed a handful of times. The chain couples TRBV6-1 to TRBJ2-3, with D possibly matching TRBD1 (5 bases). The CDR3 is made up of 12 amino acids. CDR1 MNHNS and CDR2 SASEGT come from the germline V gene. V lost 11 bases and J lost 3, with 12 bases in between. The CDR3 bases are TGTGCCTCCAGGGCCGAAACAGATACGCAGTATTTT. It specifies CASRAETDTQYF.

This clonotype occurred many times. The chain joins TRBV12-3 or TRBV12-4 to TRBJ2-5, with D perhaps being TRBD1 or TRBD2 (5 bases each). This CDR3 comprises 13 residues. Trimming shortened V by 1 base and J by 9 bases, and 12 bases separated the two germline ends. The CDR3 nucleotides are TGTGCCAGCAGTTTAGGGGGGAGTCCGCCCCAGTACTTC. This codes for CASSLGGSPPQYF.

The sample holds many counts of this clonotype. The CDR3 nucleotides are TGTGCCAGCAGAACAGGGTACGAGCAGTACTTC. Translation gives CASRTGYEQYF. V and J are TRBV2 and TRBJ2-7; a possible D gene is TRBD1 (6 bases). The CDR3 extends over 11 amino acids. CDR1 SNHLY and CDR2 FYNNEI come from the germline V gene. Trimming took 6 bases from V and 4 from J, leaving 7 bases between them.

In its sample, this clonotype was seen many times. This chain joins TRBV27 and TRBJ1-6; 7 bases align to TRBD1. The V and J ends lost 6 bases and 2 bases, in that order; junction bases with no gene match: 7. The CDR3 is 16 residues long. Germline loops: CDR1 MNHEY, CDR2 SMNVEV (reference sequence). The CDR3 nucleotides are TGTGCCAGCAGATCAGACAGGGAAGCCTATAATTCACCCCTCCACTTT. It translates to CASRSDREAYNSPLHF.

This clonotype was seen repeatedly, ten times or more. V and J are TRBV2 and TRBJ2-5, with unresolved D. The V gene lost 3 bases and the J gene lost 4 bases, with 6 bases spanning the gap. The CDR3 extends over 12 amino acids. Germline CDR1 is SNHLY and CDR2 is FYNNEI. The CDR3 DNA reads as TGTGCCAGCAGTGATACGAGAGAGACCCAGTACTTC. It yields the protein CASSDTRETQYF.

This clonotype came up many times. The rearrangement uses TRBV27 and TRBJ2-7; no firm D call. V gave up 4 bases and J gave up 6 bases, with 10 bases separating them. CDR3 length: 12 residues. Germline CDR1 is MNHEY and CDR2 is SMNVEV (reference sequence). The CDR3 DNA sequence: TGTGCCAGCAGTTCCCCCCCCCTCGAGCAGTACTTC. It specifies CASSSPPLEQYF.

In its sample, this clonotype was seen many times. The chain joins TRBV27 to TRBJ1-5; D ambiguous. Trimming pared 6 bases from V and 4 bases from J, leaving 16 bases between. The CDR3 sequence is 15 residues long. The germline V gene encodes CDR1 MNHEY and CDR2 SMNVEV (reference sequence). The CDR3 region has the DNA TGTGCCAGCAGCCTATCAGAGGGCGTAAATCAGCCCCAGCATTTT. It is translated as CASSLSEGVNQPQHF.

J is TRBJ2-5 and V is TRBV7-9; the D gene is possibly TRBD1 (5 bases). Germline V gene data show CDR1 as SEHNR and CDR2 as FQNEAQ (reference sequence). V was clipped by 1 base and J by 5 bases, with 17 bases between them. The CDR3 sequence is 16 residues long. The CDR3: CASSLVGPAGQETQYF. DNA for the CDR3: TGTGCCAGCAGCTTAGTGGGTCCTGCAGGGCAGGAGACCCAGTACTTC.

Worth noting for this clonotype: Since the CDR3 does not end with the conserved phenylalanine or tryptophan, this likely comes from a read error. This sequence joins TRBV6-1 and TRBJ2-2; 10 positions agree with TRBD1. Germline V gene lookup returns CDR1 MNHNS and CDR2 SASEGT. Trimming cost V 5 bases and J 6 bases; bases outside gene matches: 9. This CDR3 is built from 16 residues. The CDR3 loop reads CASSSRDRGTAGELFL. The DNA for the CDR3 is TGTGCCAGCAGTAGTCGGGACAGGGGAACGGCCGGGGAGCTGTTTCTT.

This clonotype occurred many times. The chain joins TRBV27 to TRBJ1-2; the D is unclear. The germline V gene has CDR1 MNHEY and CDR2 SMNVEV (reference sequence). The CDR3 covers 16 residues. V was clipped by 2 bases and J by 1 base, with 14 bases between them. CDR3 protein: CASSLNGGLDNYGYTF. The CDR3 nucleotides read TGTGCCAGCAGTTTAAATGGAGGATTAGATAACTATGGCTACACCTTC.

This clonotype was recorded many times. An end of the junction differs from the germline gene, which may be a read error. This rearrangement joins TRBV10-3 to TRBJ2-5; 7 positions match TRBD2. Germline lookup yields CDR1 ENHRY and CDR2 SYGVKD. The CDR3 covers 12 residues. The CDR3 nucleotides are TGCGCCAGCAGCGGGGCCCAAGAGACCCAGTACTTC. As protein: CASSGAQETQYF.

This clonotype was seen only a few times. The rearrangement links TRBV28 to TRBJ1-4, with D tentatively TRBD1 (5 bases). CDR3 length: 13 residues. The V end was cut by 8 bases, the J end by 4 bases, with 11 bases between. Per germline, CDR1 MDHEN and CDR2 SYDVKM. CDR3 protein: CASRRGVNEKLFF. The CDR3 nucleotides are TGTGCCAGCCGTCGGGGGGTTAATGAAAAACTGTTTTTT.

This clonotype occurred a few times. V is TRBV19 and J is TRBJ2-5; 11 nucleotides match TRBD2. CDR1 LNHDA and CDR2 SQIVND come from the germline V gene (reference sequence). V shed 5 bases, J shed 3 bases, and the junction held 5 bases outside the gene matches. CDR3 length: 15 amino acids. The CDR3 here is CASSPGLAGKETQYF. The CDR3 DNA follows: TGTGCCAGTAGTCCCGGACTAGCGGGTAAAGAGACCCAGTACTTC.

The chain links TRBV4-1 to TRBJ2-7, with 7 bases lining up with TRBD2. V shed 0 bases and J 4 bases; nucleotides not matched to a gene: 6. CDR1 MGHRA and CDR2 YSYEKL come from the germline V gene. The CDR3 is made up of 15 amino acids. The CDR3 loop is CASSQDNQGGYEQYF. The CDR3 DNA reads as TGCGCCAGCAGCCAAGATAATCAGGGAGGGTACGAGCAGTACTTC.